Below are 14 T cell receptor beta chains sequenced from a single sample in a study of shared clonotypes between healthy human individuals. The protocol was immunoSEQ multiplex PCR, while the TCRdb copy is restricted to in-frame clones and leaves out a portion. The table shows about 1.1 million clones, with 75% to 80% occurring only once. Material: memory CD4+ T cells from PBMCs. Subset defined: CD45RA-negative fraction. The receptors come from a man aged 18-30 years in good health. Some clones in this sample may be carry-over from other donors' samples.

The genes are TRBV5-1 and TRBJ2-7; 16 bases fit TRBD2. Germline assignment: CDR1 SGHRS and CDR2 YFSETQ. This CDR3 comprises 17 residues. Trimming removed 4 bases from V and 5 bases from J; junction bases left unmatched: 9. CDR3 sequence reads: CASSLVPGLAGGDEQYF. The CDR3 DNA follows: TGCGCCAGCAGCCTAGTCCCGGGACTAGCGGGAGGGGACGAGCAGTACTTC.

The chain is built from TRBV5-1 and TRBJ2-3; no firm D call. There are 14 residues in the CDR3. V lost 0 bases and J 6 bases, leaving 11 bases between the germline ends. Looked up from germline, CDR1 is SGHRS and CDR2 is YFSETQ. The CDR3 protein is CASSLASVRDTQYF. The CDR3 DNA reads as TGCGCCAGCAGCTTGGCCTCGGTGAGGGATACGCAGTATTTT.

This chain uses TRBV27 with TRBJ2-5; D is possibly TRBD1 or TRBD2 (5 bases each). Germline V gene data show CDR1 as MNHEY and CDR2 as SMNVEV (reference sequence). Deletions cut 8 bases from V and 1 base from J, with 11 bases between. The CDR3 runs to 13 residues. The DNA of the CDR3 is TGTGCCAGCTACCGGGACCCCCAAGAGACCCAGTACTTC. Protein: CASYRDPQETQYF.

This chain uses TRBV18 with TRBJ2-1, with a tentative D call TRBD2 (6 bases). Germline values: CDR1 KGHSH, CDR2 LQKENI. This CDR3 contains 14 residues. Trimming shortened V by 3 bases and J by 5 bases, and 11 bases separated the two germline ends. The CDR3 coding sequence is TGTGCCAGCTCACCTAGGCGGGGAGACAATGAGCAGTTCTTC. Translating gives CASSPRRGDNEQFF.

The rearrangement uses TRBV11-2 and TRBJ2-6; 7 positions agree with TRBD1. The V gene's germline CDR1 is SGHAT and CDR2 FQNNGV. The CDR3 spans 18 residues. J lost 2 bases, V lost 1 base, and 8 bases had no gene match. The CDR3 nucleotides read TGTGCCAGCAGCTTAGGTAGGGGGCGGAGTACTGGGGCCAACGTCCTGACTTTC. Translated, it gives CASSLGRGRSTGANVLTF.

The J gene is TRBJ2-7, the V gene TRBV9; D possibly corresponds to TRBD1 (5 bases). Germline loops: CDR1 SGDLS, CDR2 YYNGEE. The V end was cut by 4 bases, the J end by 0 bases, with 17 bases between. The CDR3 has 16 amino acids. The CDR3 DNA reads as TGTGCCAGCAGCCCCCTTGATGGGGCGACCTCCTACGAGCAGTACTTC. Residues: CASSPLDGATSYEQYF.

The chain employs TRBV11-3 and TRBJ1-3; D remains unclear. V lost 3 bases and J lost 4, with 4 bases in between. This CDR3 region has 12 residues. Per the germline V gene, CDR1 is SGHNT and CDR2 is YENEEA. CDR3 sequence: CASSFDGNTIYF. CDR3 sequence (DNA): TGTGCCAGCAGCTTCGACGGAAACACCATATATTTT. Complete variable domain (other parts from reference TRBV11-3 and TRBJ1-3): EAGVVQSPRYKIIEKKQPVAFWCNPISGHNTLYWYLQNLGQGPELLIRYENEEAVDDSQLPKDRFSAERLKGVDSTLKIQPAELGDSAVYLCASSFDGNTIYFGEGSWLTVV.

The CDR3 protein is CATKNGTSGYNEQFF. In DNA, the CDR3 is TGTGCCACTAAAAATGGGACTAGCGGCTACAATGAGCAGTTCTTC. The chain recombines TRBV2 with TRBJ2-1; TRBD2 agrees at 11 bases. The V and J ends lost 10 bases and 3 bases, in that order; junction bases with no gene match: 8. This CDR3 is 15 amino acids long. The germline gives CDR1 SNHLY, CDR2 FYNNEI.

This clone showed up just a few times. This chain uses TRBV5-1 with TRBJ2-1, with TRBD1 identical over 9 bases. The CDR3 runs to 15 residues. The trim removed 2 bases at V and 6 bases at J, leaving 6 bases unmatched. Germline CDR1 and CDR2: SGHRS and YFSETQ. The CDR3 sequence is CASSFLPTGGNEQFF. DNA of the CDR3: TGCGCCAGCAGCTTCCTCCCGACAGGGGGCAATGAGCAGTTCTTC.

The J gene is TRBJ1-2, the V gene TRBV29-1; 10 bases agree with TRBD1. V lost 7 bases, J lost 4 bases, and 6 bases stayed unmatched. This CDR3 has 13 amino acids. Germline assignment: CDR1 SQVTM and CDR2 ANQGSEA. This CDR3 reads CSGTGGERYGYTF. The CDR3, as DNA: TGCAGCGGGACAGGGGGTGAACGCTATGGCTACACCTTC.

The chain is built from TRBV20-1 and TRBJ2-7; D gene ambiguous. The V gene's germline CDR1 is DFQATT and CDR2 SNEGSKA (reference sequence). This CDR3 spans 11 amino acids. Trimming left V 4 bases short and J 9 bases short, with 13 bases between. DNA for the CDR3: TGCAGTGCTAACGTGCTGCCGGGGCAGTACTTC. This encodes CSANVLPGQYF.

V is TRBV6-5 and J is TRBJ1-5, with D unresolved. Germline loops: CDR1 MNHEY, CDR2 SVGAGI. CDR3 length equals 13 residues. Trimming removed 8 bases at V and 0 bases at J, with 8 bases between. The CDR3 DNA is TGTGCCAGCCAACGTAATAGCAATCAGCCCCAGCATTTT. Protein: CASQRNSNQPQHF.

The chain is built from TRBV6-5 and TRBJ1-2, with 7 positions matching TRBD1. The V gene end was trimmed by 6 bases and the J gene end by 8 bases; junction bases not matched to a gene: 9. Germline V gene sequence: CDR1 MNHEY, CDR2 SVGAGI. This CDR3 spans 13 amino acids. The CDR3 region has the DNA TGTGCCAGCAGGCGTAGACAGGGTCAAGGCTACACCTTC. Translated: CASRRRQGQGYTF.

As to this clone: It may be a read error: a sequence one base away is much more abundant. This likely comes from a read error, as the CDR3 has no conserved phenylalanine or tryptophan at its end. J is TRBJ2-7 and V is TRBV11-2; D ambiguous. This CDR3 is 14 amino acids long. The germline V gene has CDR1 SGHAT and CDR2 FQNNGV. V was pared by 1 base and J by 1 base, with 8 bases between. The CDR3 bases are TGTGCCAGCAGCTTAGGAACGTATTCCTACGAGCAGTACTCC. Translating it yields CASSLGTYSYEQYS.